Below are 22 T cell receptor beta chains sequenced from a single sample in a study of cytomegalovirus exposure and HLA in healthy donors. The primer mix had 60 Vbeta and 13 Jbeta primers. Here immunoSEQ multiplex PCR was the method, and the copy in TCRdb shows in-frame clones only, minus some. The profile covers over 200,000 clones, with about 70% appearing a single time and less than 3% taken by the ten largest. The specimen was PBMCs. Every receptor here comes from a man aged 40-55 years in good health and CMV-seropositive.

This chain uses TRBV2 with TRBJ2-7; 9 bases are shared with TRBD2. Germline V gene sequence: CDR1 SNHLY, CDR2 FYNNEI. The CDR3 loop spans 14 amino acids. The junction had 9 bases not matched to a gene; V was cut back by 6 bases and J by 6 bases. CDR3 DNA: TGTGCCAGCAGGACCCCGGGACTAGCTCTCGAGCAGTACTTC. It is translated as CASRTPGLALEQYF.

This chain joins TRBV2 and TRBJ1-1, with D possibly being TRBD1 (6 bases). This CDR3 is 15 amino acids long. Germline CDR1 is SNHLY and CDR2 is FYNNEI. With 1 base removed from V and 0 bases from J, the gap between germline ends came to 9 bases. CDR3 sequence: CASSEGDILNTEAFF. The DNA for the CDR3 is TGTGCCAGCAGTGAAGGGGACATCCTGAACACTGAAGCTTTCTTT.

This rearrangement joins TRBV7-2 to TRBJ2-7, with D possibly being TRBD2 (6 bases). Per the germline V gene, CDR1 is SGHTA and CDR2 is FQGNSA. The V end was cut by 4 bases, the J end by 4 bases, with 17 bases between. This CDR3 contains 15 residues. The CDR3 coding sequence is TGTGCCAGCAGCTCCCGGGCCGGGGGATCGTACGAGCAGTACTTC. It encodes CASSSRAGGSYEQYF.

V gene TRBV7-3 combines with J gene TRBJ2-3; TRBD2 matches 14 bases. Germline V gives CDR1 SGHTA, CDR2 FQGTGA. V shed 6 bases, J shed 4 bases, and the junction held 6 bases outside the gene matches. The CDR3 loop spans 16 amino acids. CDR3 in DNA: TGTGCCAGCAGTACGGGACTAGCGGGGGCCGCAGATACGCAGTATTTT. Protein: CASSTGLAGAADTQYF.

The chain combines TRBV2 with TRBJ2-5, with a possible D match to TRBD2 (6 bases). Trimming stripped 4 bases from V and 7 bases from J, with 10 bases between. CDR3 length: 12 amino acids. Germline CDR1 SNHLY, CDR2 FYNNEI. The chain's CDR3 is CASSVAGGTQYF. The CDR3 DNA sequence: TGTGCCAGCAGTGTAGCCGGGGGGACCCAGTACTTC.

The chain uses TRBV5-1 and TRBJ2-5, with D perhaps TRBD1 (6 bases). V was cut by 0 bases and J by 5 bases, with 14 bases left in between. The CDR3 spans 15 residues. CDR1 is SGHRS and CDR2 is YFSETQ in the germline V gene. The CDR3 nucleotides are TGCGCCAGCAGCTTGGAGAGCACAGGGCGGGAGACCCAGTACTTC. Translation gives CASSLESTGRETQYF.

V is TRBV4-1 and J is TRBJ1-2; D gene ambiguous. CDR1 is MGHRA and CDR2 is YSYEKL in the germline V gene. Trimming cost V 0 bases and J 1 base, with 9 bases left between them. The CDR3 has 15 amino acids. CDR3 region: CASSQDAGDNYGYTF. The DNA of the CDR3 is TGCGCCAGCAGCCAAGACGCCGGTGATAACTATGGCTACACCTTC.

The rearrangement joins TRBV9 to TRBJ2-2; D is possibly TRBD1 (6 bases). Trimming pared 5 bases from V and 5 bases from J, leaving 13 bases between. CDR1 and CDR2 (germline): SGDLS, YYNGEE. The CDR3 extends over 14 amino acids. The CDR3 DNA reads TGTGCCAGCAGGTTAGGGGGTGAAACCGGGGAGCTGTTTTTT. Protein sequence: CASRLGGETGELFF. The full variable domain, its missing parts supplied by reference TRBV9 and TRBJ2-2, is DSGVTQTPKHLITATGQRVTLRCSPRSGDLSVYWYQQSLDQGLQFLIQYYNGEERAKGNILERFSAQQFPDLHSELNLSSLELGDSALYFCASRLGGETGELFFGEGSRLTVL.

The chain carries TRBV7-7 and TRBJ2-1, with 7 positions matching TRBD2. Germline V lookup: CDR1 SSHAT, CDR2 FNYEAQ (reference sequence). J was trimmed by 8 bases and V by 0 bases; bases with no gene match: 10. This CDR3 contains 16 residues. CDR3 bases: TGTGCCAGCAGCTTAGCTCTAGCGGTAGGGGAGGATGAGCAGTTCTTC. The encoded protein is CASSLALAVGEDEQFF. The full variable domain, rest sourced from reference TRBV7-7 and TRBJ2-1, is GAGVSQSPRYKVTKRGQDVTLRCDPISSHATLYWYQQALGQGPEFLTYFNYEAQPDKSGLPSDRFSAERPEGSISTLTIQRTEQRDSAMYRCASSLALAVGEDEQFFGPGTRLTVL.

This chain joins TRBV5-5 and TRBJ2-1, with 7 bases identical to TRBD2. Germline values: CDR1 SGHKS, CDR2 YYEKEE (reference sequence). This CDR3 contains 14 residues. V lost 3 bases, J lost 9 bases, and 9 bases stayed unmatched. The CDR3: CASSSGRGKSEQFF. The DNA of the CDR3 is TGTGCCAGCAGCTCAGGGAGGGGAAAGAGTGAGCAGTTCTTC.

This clone was seen a few times. The V gene is TRBV4-2, the J gene TRBJ2-7; tentatively, D is TRBD1 (5 bases). V was trimmed by 1 base and J by 4 bases, leaving 11 bases between them. This CDR3 comprises 14 residues. The germline gives CDR1 LGHNA, CDR2 YNFKEQ. This chain's CDR3 is CASSQVGAEYEQYF. For the CDR3, the DNA is TGTGCCAGCAGCCAAGTAGGGGCGGAGTACGAGCAGTACTTC.

The chain links TRBV5-1 to TRBJ1-2; TRBD1 aligns across 7 bases. The CDR3 is made up of 15 amino acids. Unmatched junction bases numbered 4, after V lost 2 bases and J lost 0 bases. CDR1 is SGHRS, CDR2 YFSETQ, per germline. The CDR3 sequence: CASSFWDRANYGYTF. The CDR3 DNA is TGCGCCAGCAGCTTCTGGGACAGAGCTAACTATGGCTACACCTTC.

The rearrangement links TRBV5-4 to TRBJ2-2, with TRBD2 matching over 8 bases. CDR3 length: 16 amino acids. The germline V gene has CDR1 SGHNT and CDR2 YYREEE (reference sequence). Trimming cost V 4 bases and J 6 bases; bases outside gene matches: 11. The CDR3 here is CASSRAGTSIAGELFF. The CDR3 DNA is TGTGCCAGCAGCCGGGCCGGGACTAGTATAGCCGGGGAGCTGTTTTTT.

The V and J genes are TRBV29-1 and TRBJ2-2, with a possible D match to TRBD1 (6 bases). The germline V gene encodes CDR1 SQVTM and CDR2 ANQGSEA. The CDR3 spans 13 residues. Trimming pared 7 bases from V and 1 base from J, leaving 10 bases between. In DNA form, the CDR3 reads TGCAGCGCGGGACAAGGGAACACCGGGGAGCTGTTTTTT. Translating it yields CSAGQGNTGELFF.

The chain couples TRBV18 to TRBJ2-4, with D perhaps matching TRBD1 (5 bases). This CDR3 is built from 16 residues. The V end was cut by 2 bases, the J end by 5 bases, with 16 bases between. CDR1 KGHSH and CDR2 LQKENI come from the germline V gene. The CDR3 sequence: CASSPRVGKGENIQYF. The CDR3 DNA sequence: TGTGCCAGCTCACCAAGAGTAGGGAAAGGGGAAAACATTCAGTACTTC.

The V gene is TRBV19, the J gene TRBJ1-3, with unresolved D. V was cut by 1 base and J by 2 bases, with 9 bases left in between. This CDR3 comprises 15 residues. Looked up from germline, CDR1 is LNHDA and CDR2 is SQIVND (reference sequence). CDR3 in amino acids: CASSIGGTAGNTIYF. The CDR3 DNA follows: TGTGCCAGTAGTATAGGAGGCACGGCTGGAAACACCATATATTTT.

The chain employs TRBV29-1 and TRBJ1-2; TRBD1 might be the D (5 bases). Germline CDR1 SQVTM, CDR2 ANQGSEA. The CDR3 spans 12 residues. CDR3 nucleotides: TGCACCGAGGCAGGTCCCAGGGATGGCTACACCTTC. Translating gives CTEAGPRDGYTF.

The V call is TRBV4-1, the J call TRBJ2-7; D possibly corresponds to TRBD2 (5 bases). CDR3 length: 16 amino acids. The germline CDR1 and CDR2 sequences are MGHRA and YSYEKL. Trimming cost V 4 bases and J 4 bases, with 20 bases left between them. CDR3: CASSRTLGGAEYEQYF. The CDR3 DNA reads TGCGCCAGCAGCCGGACCCTTGGAGGCGCCGAGTACGAGCAGTACTTC.

This clone was seen only a few times. The chain is built from TRBV5-6 and TRBJ2-7; TRBD1 aligns across 11 bases. V shed 4 bases, J shed 6 bases, and the junction held 9 bases outside the gene matches. CDR1 is SGHDT, CDR2 YYEEEE, per germline. There are 15 residues in the CDR3. The DNA for the CDR3 is TGTGCCAGCAGCGTGGACAGGGGGCGGAAGGGCGAGCAGTACTTC. Translation: CASSVDRGRKGEQYF. Together with reference TRBV5-6 and TRBJ2-7, the CDR3 gives the full variable domain: DAGVTQSPTHLIKTRGQQVTLRCSPKSGHDTVSWYQQALGQGPQFIFQYYEEEERQRGNFPDRFSGHQFPNYSSELNVNALLLGDSALYLCASSVDRGRKGEQYFGPGTRLTVT.

The chain links TRBV5-4 to TRBJ2-3; D might be TRBD2 (7 bases). V gave up 4 bases and J gave up 2 bases, with 17 bases separating them. The CDR3 has 16 amino acids. Germline CDR1 reads SGHNT; CDR2 reads YYREEE (reference sequence). CDR3 region: CASSRKRGGNTDTQYF. The CDR3 coding sequence is TGTGCCAGCAGCCGGAAGAGGGGGGGGAACACAGATACGCAGTATTTT.

This clone has a single count. The V gene is TRBV5-4, the J gene TRBJ2-3, with D unclear. CDR3 size: 13 residues. Germline CDR1 reads SGHNT; CDR2 reads YYREEE (reference sequence). Trimming removed 0 bases from V and 2 bases from J, with 4 bases in between. Here the CDR3 reads CASSLANTDTQYF. In nucleotides, the CDR3 is TGTGCCAGCAGCTTGGCAAACACAGATACGCAGTATTTT. Based on the CDR3 plus reference TRBV5-4 and TRBJ2-3, the full variable domain is ETGVTQSPTHLIKTRGQQVTLRCSSQSGHNTVSWYQQALGQGPQFIFQYYREEENGRGNFPPRFSGLQFPNYSSELNVNALELDDSALYLCASSLANTDTQYFGPGTRLTVL.

V is TRBV7-2 and J is TRBJ2-4; D is possibly TRBD1 (7 bases). V lost 1 base to trimming and J lost 6 bases, with 10 bases between them. The germline V gene has CDR1 SGHTA and CDR2 FQGNSA. The CDR3 length is 14 residues. CDR3 in amino acids: CASSLGQGGNIQYF. CDR3 coding DNA: TGTGCCAGCAGCTTAGGACAGGGAGGAAACATTCAGTACTTC.